Presented here are 29 T cell receptor beta chains from one specimen sequenced in a study of neurological immune-mediated disorders. Using its own MiXCR run on the 5' RACE reads, TCRdb lists one record per CDR3 protein. The sample consists of about 46,000 distinct CDR3 sequences, 4.5% of them appearing once. The sample was PBMCs. The receptors originated from a woman between 55 and 75 years old with multiple sclerosis.

This clonotype was observed many times. The CDR3: CASSLGTGTPSYEQYF. The CDR3 DNA reads TGCGCCAGCAGCTTGGGAACCGGGACACCCTCCTACGAGCAGTACTTC. The V call is TRBV5-1, the J call TRBJ2-7, with a tentative D call TRBD1 (6 bases). Trimming removed 0 bases at V and 0 bases at J, with 13 bases between. Looked up from germline, CDR1 is SGHRS and CDR2 is YFSETQ. The CDR3 runs 16 residues.

This clonotype came up many times. This chain uses TRBV24-1 with TRBJ2-7; the D gene is possibly TRBD2 (6 bases). V was cut by 2 bases and J by 3 bases, with 16 bases left in between. The CDR3 is made up of 16 amino acids. Per the germline V gene, CDR1 is KGHDR and CDR2 is SFDVKD. The CDR3 here is CATSDSWCAGCYEQYV. CDR3 DNA sequence: TGTGCCACCAGTGATTCCTGGTGTGCGGGGTGCTACGAGCAGTACGTC.

The rearrangement uses TRBV5-1 and TRBJ2-3; 7 bases line up with TRBD1. The CDR3 totals 16 residues. Per the germline V gene, CDR1 is SGHRS and CDR2 is YFSETQ. Trimming removed 0 bases from V and 0 bases from J; junction bases left unmatched: 4. DNA for the CDR3: TGCGCCAGCAGCTTGGAGGCAGGGGGAAGCACAGATACGCAGTATTTT. Protein product: CASSLEAGGSTDTQYF.

This clonotype occurred a few times. V usage is TRBV20-1 and J usage is TRBJ2-3, with no clear D. V was trimmed by 3 bases and J by 2 bases, leaving 12 bases between them. The CDR3 spans 14 residues. Germline V gene lookup returns CDR1 DFQATT and CDR2 SNEGSKA (reference sequence). CDR3: CSARETRDTDTQYF. CDR3 sequence (DNA): TGCAGTGCTAGGGAAACTCGTGACACAGATACGCAGTATTTT.

This clonotype was detected many times. The chain uses TRBV29-1 and TRBJ2-2; TRBD1 matches 7 bases. Germline V gene data show CDR1 as SQVTM and CDR2 as ANQGSEA. The V gene end was trimmed by 6 bases and the J gene end by 4 bases; junction bases not matched to a gene: 8. The CDR3 has 14 amino acids. CDR3 amino acids: CSVAPTGVTGELFF. Here the CDR3 DNA reads TGCAGCGTGGCCCCCACAGGGGTCACCGGGGAGCTGTTTTTT.

In this sample, this clonotype turned up many times. This chain connects TRBV7-2 to TRBJ2-2; 8 bases fit TRBD2. V lost 5 bases to trimming and J lost 7 bases; unmatched junction nucleotides: 9. CDR1 and CDR2 (germline): SGHTA, FQGNSA. This CDR3 spans 15 amino acids. In nucleotides, the CDR3 is TGTGCCAGCAGCCGCCTCGGGGGGGCCAACGGGGAGCTGTTTTTT. It yields the protein CASSRLGGANGELFF.

This clonotype was found a few times. The rearrangement uses TRBV11-3 and TRBJ2-1; possibly TRBD2 for D (6 bases). Trimming pared 1 base from V and 1 base from J, leaving 8 bases between. CDR3 length equals 15 residues. The germline V gene has CDR1 SGHNT and CDR2 YENEEA. In DNA, the CDR3 is TGTGCCAGCAGCTTAGGGGCGGGGTCCTACAATGAGCAGTTCTTC. It yields the protein CASSLGAGSYNEQFF.

The chain has TRBV27 and TRBJ1-5, with 7 positions matching TRBD1. The V gene's germline CDR1 is MNHEY and CDR2 SMNVEV (reference sequence). This CDR3 has 14 amino acids. Unmatched junction bases numbered 10, after V lost 5 bases and J lost 9 bases. The CDR3 nucleotides are TGTGCCAGCAGTCCCCGGGAAAGGGGGCCGCCCCAGCATTTT. Its protein is CASSPRERGPPQHF.

This clonotype has a count of ten or more. The chain recombines TRBV4-2 with TRBJ1-5; D may be TRBD1 (5 bases). CDR3 length: 15 residues. Deletions cut 7 bases from V and 3 bases from J, with 16 bases between. CDR1 and CDR2 from the germline V gene are LGHNA and YNFKEQ. CDR3 bases: TGTGCCAGCACCCCATGGCCAGGGAACAATCAGCCCCAGCATTTT. Protein product: CASTPWPGNNQPQHF.

This clonotype appeared many times. This chain uses TRBV20-1 with TRBJ2-3; D is ambiguous. The CDR3 sequence is 13 residues long. Looked up from germline, CDR1 is DFQATT and CDR2 is SNEGSKA (reference sequence). V dropped 6 bases and J dropped 1 base, with 11 bases sitting between them. CDR3 DNA sequence: TGCAGTGCCACCTGGCAGGGCACAGATACGCAGTATTTT. Translated: CSATWQGTDTQYF.

This clonotype was recorded at least ten times. The chain employs TRBV20-1 and TRBJ2-5; no clear D. The CDR3 runs 12 residues. CDR1 and CDR2 from the germline V gene are DFQATT and SNEGSKA (reference sequence). V was pared by 0 bases and J by 6 bases, with 8 bases between. CDR3 nucleotides: TGCAGTGCTAGAGAAGGATCCAAGACCCAGTACTTC. Translated: CSAREGSKTQYF.

The chain combines TRBV12-3 or TRBV12-4 with TRBJ1-2; 7 bases are a match to TRBD1. Trimming took 3 bases from V and 8 from J; bases not matched to a gene: 6. This CDR3 has 13 amino acids. The CDR3 bases are TGTGCCAGCAGTTTGGGGACAGCCCACGGCTACACCTTC. This sequence encodes CASSLGTAHGYTF.

This clonotype was counted many times. The CDR3 here is CASKSGQGDYGYTF. Written as DNA, the CDR3 is TGTGCCAGCAAGTCGGGACAGGGGGACTATGGCTACACCTTC. The V gene is TRBV13, the J gene TRBJ1-2; 11 nucleotides match TRBD1. There are 14 residues in the CDR3. J was trimmed by 3 bases and V by 7 bases; bases with no gene match: 4. The V gene's germline CDR1 is PRHDT and CDR2 FYEKMQ (reference sequence).

Ten or more counts support this clonotype. The chain carries TRBV7-2 and TRBJ2-3; D is possibly TRBD1 (6 bases). The CDR3 is 16 residues long. The V end lost 3 bases, the J end lost 0 bases, and 13 bases lay between the germline ends. The V gene's germline CDR1 is SGHTA and CDR2 FQGNSA. CDR3 sequence reads: CASSLNGGSSTDTQYF. CDR3 sequence (DNA): TGTGCCAGCAGCTTGAATGGGGGCTCAAGCACAGATACGCAGTATTTT.

In its sample, this clonotype was seen many times. This chain connects TRBV4-2 to TRBJ1-2, with D possibly matching TRBD1 (6 bases). V gave up 5 bases and J gave up 0 bases, with 10 bases separating them. The CDR3 contains 14 residues. CDR1 is LGHNA, CDR2 YNFKEQ, per germline. The CDR3 bases are TGTGCCAGCAGCGCAAGGACAGCTAACTATGGCTACACCTTC. Translation: CASSARTANYGYTF.

This clonotype occurred many times. This chain connects TRBV20-1 to TRBJ2-5; D might be TRBD1 (6 bases). The CDR3 runs to 11 residues. V lost 7 bases, J lost 8 bases, and 14 bases lay in between. CDR1 is DFQATT and CDR2 is SNEGSKA in the germline V gene (reference sequence). CDR3 sequence (DNA): TGCAGTGGCCAGGGGCTGGATACCCAGTACTTC. Translated, it gives CSGQGLDTQYF.

This clonotype has a count of ten or more. The rearrangement joins TRBV5-1 to TRBJ1-3; weak D call: TRBD1 (5 bases). CDR1 is SGHRS and CDR2 is YFSETQ in the germline V gene. Trimming removed 4 bases from V and 0 bases from J, with 11 bases in between. The CDR3 sequence is 15 residues long. The CDR3 coding sequence is TGCGCCAGCAGCGCGGGACCGCTCTCTGGAAACACCATATATTTT. Protein: CASSAGPLSGNTIYF.

This clonotype showed up many times. The chain is built from TRBV10-3 and TRBJ2-5; D remains ambiguous. The CDR3 consists of 12 residues. V was cut by 3 bases and J by 5 bases, with 7 bases left in between. The V gene's germline CDR1 is ENHRY and CDR2 SYGVKD. In nucleotides, the CDR3 is TGTGCCATCAGTGAAACAGACGAGACCCAGTACTTC. Translation: CAISETDETQYF.

This clonotype was counted only a few times. This chain uses TRBV20-1 with TRBJ2-1; D may be TRBD1 or TRBD2 (5 bases each). The CDR3 length is 13 residues. Looked up from germline, CDR1 is DFQATT and CDR2 is SNEGSKA (reference sequence). Written as DNA, the CDR3 is TGCAGCGAGGGAGCCGGGGCATGGGGTGAGCAGTTCTTC. This gives the protein CSEGAGAWGEQFF.

There are a few counts of this clonotype. This rearrangement joins TRBV5-1 to TRBJ2-3; D unresolved. The CDR3 is made up of 15 amino acids. The ends were cut back, 3 bases at V and 0 bases at J, with 11 bases in the middle. The germline gives CDR1 SGHRS, CDR2 YFSETQ. In nucleotides, the CDR3 is TGCGCCAGCAGCTCGGACCCGCAAAGCACAGATACGCAGTATTTT. This codes for CASSSDPQSTDTQYF.

This clonotype was detected many times. V and J are TRBV7-6 and TRBJ2-1; TRBD1 matches at 7 bases. Germline V gene data show CDR1 as SGHVS and CDR2 as FNYEAQ. This CDR3 region has 12 residues. Trimming took 3 bases from V and 14 from J; bases not matched to a gene: 7. The CDR3 is CASSLPGTAKFF. CDR3 nucleotide sequence: TGTGCCAGCAGCTTGCCCGGGACAGCGAAGTTCTTC.

This clonotype appeared many times. The V call is TRBV7-6, the J call TRBJ2-3, with a weak D call TRBD2 (6 bases). Germline CDR1 reads SGHVS; CDR2 reads FNYEAQ. Between the trimmed V and J ends, which lost 7 bases and 3 bases, there was a span of 11 bases. The CDR3 is 13 amino acids. DNA of the CDR3: TGTGCCAGCACCGACGCGGGGACAGATACGCAGTATTTT. The encoded protein is CASTDAGTDTQYF.

Ten or more counts support this clonotype. The CDR3 here is CASSLVGTTNEKLFF. The CDR3 bases are TGTGCCAGCAGCTTGGTAGGGACGACGAATGAAAAACTGTTTTTT. This rearrangement joins TRBV7-2 to TRBJ1-4; the D gene is possibly TRBD1 (5 bases). Trimming removed 3 bases from V and 5 bases from J, with 13 bases in between. Germline assignment: CDR1 SGHTA and CDR2 FQGNSA. The CDR3 runs to 15 residues. The variable domain in full, with the rest retrieved from reference TRBV7-2 and TRBJ1-4, is GAGVSQSPSNKVTEKGKDVELRCDPISGHTALYWYRQSLGQGLEFLIYFQGNSAPDKSGLPSDRFSAERTGGSVSTLTIQRTQQEDSAVYLCASSLVGTTNEKLFFGSGTQLSVL.

This clonotype was seen repeatedly, ten times or more. The gene calls are TRBV7-2 and TRBJ2-3, with D perhaps matching TRBD1 or TRBD2 (5 bases each). Trimming took 7 bases from V and 0 from J, leaving 14 bases between them. CDR3 length: 15 amino acids. CDR1 SGHTA and CDR2 FQGNSA come from the germline V gene. DNA of the CDR3: TGTGCCAGCACGGGGCCCAGTTCTAGCACAGATACGCAGTATTTT. This encodes CASTGPSSSTDTQYF.

The chain joins TRBV5-1 to TRBJ1-4, with a tentative D call TRBD1 (5 bases). Deletions cut 4 bases from V and 3 bases from J, with 10 bases between. Germline CDR1 reads SGHRS; CDR2 reads YFSETQ. CDR3 length: 14 amino acids. The CDR3 spells CASSVGRSNEKLFF. The CDR3 DNA is TGCGCCAGCAGCGTGGGACGGTCTAATGAAAAACTGTTTTTT.

In this sample, this clonotype turned up many times. In nucleotides, the CDR3 is TGTGCCACCAGCAGGTCGACGGGGGGTGAAAAACTGTTTTTT. Protein product: CATSRSTGGEKLFF. The rearrangement links TRBV15 to TRBJ1-4; weak D call: TRBD1 (5 bases). Looked up from germline, CDR1 is LNHNV and CDR2 is YYDKDF (reference sequence). The CDR3 is 14 residues long. V was clipped by 3 bases and J by 7 bases, with 12 bases between them.

There are many counts of this clonotype. The rearrangement links TRBV4-1 to TRBJ2-1; 11 bases map to TRBD2. This CDR3 has 15 residues. From germline, CDR1 is MGHRA and CDR2 YSYEKL. V was pared by 4 bases and J by 7 bases, with 6 bases of the junction left unmatched. CDR3 region: CASSPFGLAGNEQFF. In DNA, the CDR3 is TGCGCCAGCAGCCCCTTCGGACTAGCGGGTAATGAGCAGTTCTTC.

This clonotype was recorded many times. The V and J genes are TRBV4-1 and TRBJ2-6, with D maybe TRBD1 (6 bases). Germline V gene sequence: CDR1 MGHRA, CDR2 YSYEKL. The CDR3 totals 16 residues. The V gene lost 4 bases and the J gene lost 4 bases, with 14 bases spanning the gap. CDR3 sequence (DNA): TGCGCCAGCAGCCGGTCAGGGGCACCGGGGGCCAACGTCCTGACTTTC. Translation gives CASSRSGAPGANVLTF.

This clonotype was counted at least ten times. The V gene is TRBV5-1, the J gene TRBJ2-1, with 9 bases identical to TRBD2. J lost 6 bases, V lost 1 base, and 8 bases had no gene match. The CDR3 loop spans 16 amino acids. In germline, CDR1 is SGHRS, CDR2 YFSETQ. The CDR3 protein is CASSLLAGGLINEQFF. As DNA, the CDR3 is TGCGCCAGCAGCTTGTTGGCGGGAGGGCTCATCAATGAGCAGTTCTTC.